The 10 T cell receptor beta chains below were found in one sample sequenced in a study of regulatory T cells in long-lasting Graves disease. Arm-PCR of CDR3 regions and iRepertoire HTBI primers were used to build TCR beta libraries. In TCRdb, the multiplex PCR reads were re-called with MiXCR into one record per CDR3 protein. The sample contains more than 300,000 distinct CDR3 sequences, approximately 12% of which appear only once. Documented time point: newly diagnosed GD, antithyroid drugs for less than 3 months. PBMC RNA served as the TCR library source. The data also belong to a second study, concerning T cells in Graves' hyperthyroidism and ophthalmopathy.

The sample here was peripheral blood mononuclear cells (PBMCs), taken at new diagnosis, from a patient treated with antithyroid drugs. These receptors came from a woman younger than 30 with Graves disease.

Only a few counts were recorded for this clonotype. The rearrangement uses TRBV20-1 and TRBJ2-2; no firm D call. This CDR3 contains 15 residues. Germline-derived CDR1 and CDR2 are DFQATT and SNEGSKA (reference sequence). Trimming took off 0 bases at V and 8 bases at J, with 16 bases between the two ends. In nucleotides, the CDR3 is TGCAGTGCTAGAGATCTCAGACTTGCTGTAGGGGAGCTGTTTTTT. It specifies CSARDLRLAVGELFF.

This clonotype was found many times. CDR3 DNA: TGCGCCAGCAGCCCAGGGGACAGTATGAACACTGAAGCTTTCTTT. Translating it yields CASSPGDSMNTEAFF. V usage is TRBV5-1 and J usage is TRBJ1-1; 7 bases agree with TRBD1. This CDR3 is built from 15 residues. Germline V gene lookup returns CDR1 SGHRS and CDR2 YFSETQ. J lost 0 bases, V lost 4 bases, and 6 bases had no gene match. Using reference TRBV5-1 and TRBJ1-1 for the parts outside the CDR3, the full variable domain is KAGVTQTPRYLIKTRGQQVTLSCSPISGHRSVSWYQQTPGQGLQFLFEYFSETQRNKGNFPGRFSGRQFSNSRSEMNVSTLELGDSALYLCASSPGDSMNTEAFFGQGTRLTVV.

The rearrangement uses TRBV7-6 and TRBJ2-2, with TRBD2 identical over 9 bases. CDR3 length: 16 amino acids. V lost 2 bases to trimming and J lost 3 bases; unmatched junction nucleotides: 4. The germline gives CDR1 SGHVS, CDR2 FNYEAQ. CDR3 residues: CASSLSGTSYTGELFF. The CDR3 DNA sequence: TGTGCCAGCAGCTTATCCGGGACTAGCTACACCGGGGAGCTGTTTTTT.

Turning to this clonotype: A much larger clone differs from this one at a single base, so this may be a read error. The chain combines TRBV7-2 with TRBJ1-2, with D tentatively TRBD1 (6 bases). The length of the CDR3 is 17 residues. In germline, CDR1 is SGHTA, CDR2 FQGNSA. V was clipped by 1 base and J by 6 bases, with 21 bases between them. This CDR3 reads CASSLVGRGQLRHGYTF. For the CDR3, the DNA is TGTGCCAGCAGCTTAGTAGGTCGGGGGCAACTCCGCCATGGCTACACCTTC. Full variable domain (missing parts from reference TRBV7-2 and TRBJ1-2): GAGVSQSPSNKVTEKGKDVELRCDPISGHTALYWYRQSLGQGLEFLIYFQGNSAPDKSGLPSDRFSAERTGGSVSTLTIQRTQQEDSAVYLCASSLVGRGQLRHGYTFGSGTRLTVV.

This clonotype occurred many times. The J gene is TRBJ2-3, the V gene TRBV12-3 or TRBV12-4; TRBD1 is a possible D gene (5 bases). CDR3 length equals 14 residues. V was trimmed by 2 bases and J by 6 bases, leaving 12 bases between them. The CDR3 DNA reads TGTGCCAGCAGTTTATACCAGGGTTCCGATACGCAGTATTTT. Amino acid sequence: CASSLYQGSDTQYF.

This clonotype has at least ten counts. This sequence joins TRBV12-3 or TRBV12-4 and TRBJ1-2; D gene unclear. This CDR3 region has 15 residues. V gave up 1 base and J gave up 7 bases, with 16 bases separating them. CDR3 bases: TGTGCCAGCAGTTTAGGCTCGGACCCGAGGTCTGGCTACACCTTC. This codes for CASSLGSDPRSGYTF.

Many counts were recorded for this clonotype. V is TRBV20-1 and J is TRBJ2-7; D is unclear. From germline, CDR1 is DFQATT and CDR2 SNEGSKA (reference sequence). V lost 1 base, J lost 0 bases, and 13 bases lay in between. The CDR3 is 15 residues long. CDR3 amino acids: CSARVYAVRSYEQYF. Written as DNA, the CDR3 is TGCAGTGCTAGAGTGTACGCGGTTCGCTCCTACGAGCAGTACTTC.

This clonotype was recorded at least ten times. V is TRBV7-3 and J is TRBJ2-3; 9 positions match TRBD2. Germline loops: CDR1 SGHTA, CDR2 FQGTGA. The V gene end was trimmed by 5 bases and the J gene end by 2 bases; junction bases not matched to a gene: 5. This CDR3 spans 15 amino acids. The CDR3 nucleotides are TGTGCCAGCAGCCTTGGACTAGCGTTCACAGATACGCAGTATTTT. Amino acids: CASSLGLAFTDTQYF.

On this clonotype itself: It differs at one base from a far larger clone, so likely a read error. The chain combines TRBV28 with TRBJ2-7, with D possibly matching TRBD1 (5 bases). The J call may be mistaken, given a closer DNA end match to TRBJ2-5. Germline V lookup: CDR1 MDHEN, CDR2 SYDVKM. The CDR3 is 15 residues long. The CDR3 DNA reads as TGTGCCAGCAGTTTAGCTGGGGCACGCCAAGAGACCCAGTACTTC. It translates to CASSLAGARQETQYF.

The chain carries TRBV27 and TRBJ2-1; 11 positions match TRBD2. Germline V gene data show CDR1 as MNHEY and CDR2 as SMNVEV (reference sequence). V lost 5 bases and J lost 8; bases outside the gene matches: 11. The CDR3 is 16 amino acids. Written as DNA, the CDR3 is TGTGCCAGCAGTCCCAGACTAGCGGGATCATTCTATGAGCAGTTCTTC. This encodes CASSPRLAGSFYEQFF.